This TCR beta chain was sequenced for a study of blood T cell repertoires in COVID-19. Overall study context: The United States, Italy and Spain supplied acute and convalescent COVID-19 samples.

With V trimmed by 4 bases and J by 0 bases, 11 bases remained unmatched. The germline V gene has CDR1 LGHNA and CDR2 YNFKEQ. This CDR3 contains 18 residues. Original processing notes: Reference gene primer amplification yielded estimated nucleated cell counts. The data were produced by immunoSEQ multiplex PCR, yet TCRdb's version contains in-frame clones alone and is incomplete. That table is the source of V, J and clone size, and D and trimming were worked out from the DNA. This table has 150,000 or so clones, around 78% appearing once. The origin of this receptor is a man older than 75 with acute or convalescent COVID-19. Sequencing was carried out using peripheral blood. The V and J genes are TRBV4-2 and TRBJ1-4; TRBD1 matches 7 bases. The CDR3 region has the DNA TGTGCCAGCAGCCTCACAATCGGGACAGACGCAACTAATGAAAAACTGTTTTTT. The encoded protein is CASSLTIGTDATNEKLFF.